These 26 T cell receptor beta chains were all obtained from the same sample, sequenced in a study of pediatric ulcerative colitis. The rectum was sampled with one to two pinch biopsies at colonoscopy. Profiling relied on immunoSEQ multiplex PCR, and the TCRdb table lists in-frame clones only, not all of them. The sample lists some 35,000 clones, roughly 77% seen once, with approximately 1% in the top ten. The sequenced sample was gut tissue. These receptor sequences come from a boy younger than 18 with mild ulcerative colitis.

This chain joins TRBV10-3 and TRBJ2-1, with D possibly being TRBD1 or TRBD2 (5 bases each). The CDR3 sequence is 18 residues long. Between the trimmed V and J ends, which lost 6 bases and 2 bases, there was a span of 23 bases. The germline V gene has CDR1 ENHRY and CDR2 SYGVKD. The DNA for the CDR3 is TGTGCCATCAGCTTTTCCCGGTTAGAGGGGAGTCCCTACAATGAGCAGTTCTTC. As protein: CAISFSRLEGSPYNEQFF.

This rearrangement joins TRBV21-1 to TRBJ1-3; the table gives TRBD1 as D, unverified against the DNA. TRBV21-1 is noted as a pseudogene. This CDR3 contains 19 residues. CDR3: CASSSPSWNRGSSGNTIYF. The CDR3 region has the DNA TGTGCCAGCAGCTCACCCTCCTGGAACAGGGGCTCCTCTGGAAACACCATATATTTT.

The chain recombines TRBV7-6 with TRBJ2-1; tentatively, D is TRBD2 (6 bases). CDR3 length equals 13 residues. V lost 0 bases and J 15 bases, leaving 15 bases between the germline ends. CDR1 and CDR2 from the germline V gene are SGHVS and FNYEAQ. The CDR3 loop is CASSLASREVLFF. CDR3 coding DNA: TGTGCCAGCAGCTTAGCCTCCAGGGAGGTTCTGTTCTTC.

V usage is TRBV9 and J usage is TRBJ1-4, with a tentative D call TRBD1 (5 bases). CDR1 is SGDLS, CDR2 YYNGEE, per germline. CDR3 length: 14 residues. The V gene lost 4 bases and the J gene lost 8 bases, with 15 bases spanning the gap. The CDR3 DNA reads TGTGCCAGCAGCCCTCCGGGGGGGAACGAAAAACTGTTTTTT. This sequence encodes CASSPPGGNEKLFF.

The rearrangement joins TRBV21-1 to TRBJ1-6; no check of the table's D call, TRBD1, against the DNA was made. TRBV21-1 is tagged as a pseudogene. The CDR3 consists of 14 residues. Written as DNA, the CDR3 is TGTGCCAGCAGCAAGACAGGGGATAATTCACCCCTCCACTTT. As protein: CASSKTGDNSPLHF.

This clone showed up just once. V is TRBV5-8 and J is TRBJ2-5; D is uncertain. This CDR3 region has 12 residues. CDR1 is SGHTS, CDR2 YDEGEE, per germline. Trimming removed 1 base from V and 4 bases from J, with 5 bases in between. This chain's CDR3 is CASSLPGETQYF. The CDR3 nucleotides read TGTGCCAGCAGCTTGCCCGGAGAGACCCAGTACTTC.

This clone showed up just once. V is TRBV6-1 and J is TRBJ1-2; 8 nucleotides match TRBD1. This CDR3 has 15 amino acids. Germline-derived CDR1 and CDR2 are MNHNS and SASEGT. J was trimmed by 5 bases and V by 5 bases; bases with no gene match: 10. CDR3 nucleotide sequence: TGTGCCAGCAGTCTCGGACAGGGCCCCCGGTATGGCTACACCTTC. This translates into CASSLGQGPRYGYTF.

J is TRBJ2-1 and V is TRBV19; TRBD2 agrees at 14 bases. The CDR3 covers 14 residues. V shed 6 bases and J 7 bases; nucleotides not matched to a gene: 2. Germline V gives CDR1 LNHDA, CDR2 SQIVND (reference sequence). CDR3 in amino acids: CASRRLAGGNEQFF. The CDR3 DNA reads TGTGCCAGTAGGAGACTAGCGGGAGGGAATGAGCAGTTCTTC.

The V gene is TRBV5-1, the J gene TRBJ1-2, with D uncertain. V gave up 0 bases and J gave up 7 bases, with 13 bases separating them. The CDR3 spans 14 residues. CDR1 and CDR2 from the germline V gene are SGHRS and YFSETQ. CDR3 nucleotide sequence: TGCGCCAGCAGCTTGGACTCTCCGGCGGGTGGCTACACCTTC. It translates to CASSLDSPAGGYTF.

The V call is TRBV7-9, the J call TRBJ2-3; TRBD2 agrees at 7 bases. V trimming: 5 bases; J trimming: 2 bases; junction bases outside the gene matches: 16. CDR1 and CDR2 from the germline V gene are SEHNR and FQNEAQ (reference sequence). The CDR3 spans 18 residues. The CDR3 DNA reads TGTGCCAGCAGCCCAGGTAGCGGGCTTCGGGCCCCCACAGATACGCAGTATTTT. Its translation: CASSPGSGLRAPTDTQYF.

The V and J genes are TRBV21-1 and TRBJ1-3. TRBV21-1 constitutes a pseudogene. The CDR3 has 16 amino acids. CDR3 bases: TGTGCCAGCAGCAAAGAAGGTGGGCAGGGGAGGAACACCATATATTTT. Its translation: CASSKEGGQGRNTIYF.

The V and J genes are TRBV4-2 and TRBJ1-2; 12 nucleotides agree with TRBD1. The CDR3 loop spans 17 amino acids. The germline gives CDR1 LGHNA, CDR2 YNFKEQ. J was trimmed by 2 bases and V by 3 bases; bases with no gene match: 7. This CDR3 reads CASSHEGQGARNYGYTF. CDR3 DNA sequence: TGTGCCAGCAGCCACGAGGGACAGGGGGCGCGGAACTATGGCTACACCTTC.

A few counts support this clone. This chain connects TRBV25-1 to TRBJ1-2; D is ambiguous. The V end was cut by 1 base, the J end by 2 bases, with 8 bases between. Germline assignment: CDR1 MGHDK and CDR2 SYGVNS. This CDR3 region has 14 residues. CDR3 in DNA: TGTGCCAGCAGTGAATTCGGGCTCAACTATGGCTACACCTTC. The encoded protein is CASSEFGLNYGYTF.

V usage is TRBV19 and J usage is TRBJ1-6; D call uncertain. The V gene lost 5 bases and the J gene lost 7 bases, with 18 bases spanning the gap. The CDR3 runs to 16 residues. CDR1 LNHDA and CDR2 SQIVND come from the germline V gene (reference sequence). The CDR3 sequence is CASSLSPSGRNSPLHF. CDR3 DNA sequence: TGTGCCAGTAGTCTTTCGCCTAGTGGGAGGAATTCACCCCTCCACTTT.

The CDR3 bases are TGTGCCAGCAGTGGACAGCTCTCTGGAAACACCATATATTTT. Translating it yields CASSGQLSGNTIYF. The chain employs TRBV14 and TRBJ1-3, with D maybe TRBD1 (6 bases). The CDR3 has 14 amino acids. V lost 6 bases to trimming and J lost 0 bases, with 9 bases between them. Germline CDR1 and CDR2: SGHDN and FVKESK.

The chain combines TRBV10-2 with TRBJ2-7; D unclear. Germline assignment: CDR1 WSHSY and CDR2 SAAADI. The CDR3 extends over 11 amino acids. V was pared by 6 bases and J by 4 bases, with 7 bases between. CDR3 bases: TGCGCCAGCAGGTCAATATACGAGCAGTACTTC. It encodes CASRSIYEQYF.

The chain joins TRBV13 to TRBJ1-2; D may be TRBD1 (5 bases). Looked up from germline, CDR1 is PRHDT and CDR2 is FYEKMQ (reference sequence). Trimming cost V 0 bases and J 4 bases, with 9 bases left between them. The CDR3 length is 14 residues. In nucleotides, the CDR3 is TGTGCCAGCAGCTTAGGGGTGGGGGGCTATGGCTACACCTTC. This encodes CASSLGVGGYGYTF.

This sequence joins TRBV30 and TRBJ1-4; unclear D gene. This CDR3 is 13 amino acids long. Germline loops: CDR1 GTSNPN, CDR2 SVGIG (reference sequence). V lost 0 bases and J 9 bases, leaving 11 bases between the germline ends. This CDR3 is CAWSVRSGQKLFF. CDR3 nucleotides: TGTGCCTGGAGTGTAAGGTCGGGTCAAAAACTGTTTTTT.

V and J are TRBV5-1 and TRBJ1-1, with TRBD1 matching 7 bases. CDR3 length equals 16 residues. Per germline, CDR1 SGHRS and CDR2 YFSETQ. J gave up 1 base and V 3 bases, and 9 bases lay outside the gene matches. In DNA form, the CDR3 reads TGCGCCAGCAGCTACTTGGCTGGGACAGCGAACACTGAAGCTTTCTTT. Translated, it gives CASSYLAGTANTEAFF.

The chain carries TRBV2 and TRBJ2-1, with a tentative D call TRBD2 (5 bases). V lost 4 bases and J lost 7, with 8 bases in between. The CDR3 contains 12 residues. CDR1 SNHLY and CDR2 FYNNEI come from the germline V gene. The DNA of the CDR3 is TGTGCCAGCAGTGTAGAGGGTAATGAGCAGTTCTTC. It encodes CASSVEGNEQFF.

This clone appeared once. The V gene is TRBV12-2, the J gene TRBJ1-2; TRBD1, the D gene given by the table, was not confirmed from the DNA. TRBV12-2 is a known pseudogene. The CDR3 runs 19 residues. Written as DNA, the CDR3 is TGTGCAAGTCGCTTAGTAGTCGGGTGGGGCGGGGACAGTAACTATGGCTACACCTTC. Its protein product is CASRLVVGWGGDSNYGYTF.

The chain carries TRBV2 and TRBJ2-3; 9 bases map to TRBD2. V was clipped by 5 bases and J by 6 bases; unmatched bases: 9. This CDR3 has 15 amino acids. Germline CDR1 and CDR2: SNHLY and FYNNEI. The CDR3 bases are TGTGCCAGCAGTAGCGGGGGGACCGGCGGGGATACGCAGTATTTT. This sequence encodes CASSSGGTGGDTQYF.

This chain connects TRBV9 to TRBJ2-6, with unresolved D. The germline gives CDR1 SGDLS, CDR2 YYNGEE. This CDR3 has 18 amino acids. Trimming shortened V by 0 bases and J by 0 bases, and 13 bases separated the two germline ends. The CDR3 protein is CASSVDLPTYSGANVLTF. DNA for the CDR3: TGTGCCAGCAGCGTAGACCTACCGACTTACTCTGGGGCCAACGTCCTGACTTTC.

This clone was detected only a few times. The chain combines TRBV30 with TRBJ1-5, with D possibly matching TRBD1 (6 bases). Trimming stripped 2 bases from V and 0 bases from J, with 11 bases between. Germline V gene sequence: CDR1 GTSNPN, CDR2 SVGIG (reference sequence). The CDR3 has 15 amino acids. The CDR3, as DNA: TGTGCCTGGAGTACAGGGAGTTATAGCAATCAGCCCCAGCATTTT. It translates to CAWSTGSYSNQPQHF.

The chain carries TRBV11-1 and TRBJ2-1; D tentatively fits TRBD1 or TRBD2 (6 bases each). Germline V gene data show CDR1 as SGHAT and CDR2 as FQDESV (reference sequence). The CDR3 extends over 15 amino acids. V was shortened by 3 bases and J by 5 bases, with 14 bases between the two germline ends. Here the CDR3 DNA reads TGTGCCAGCAGCTTTGGGGCCGGGGGCAACAATGAGCAGTTCTTC. Its protein product is CASSFGAGGNNEQFF. The entire variable domain, with the rest obtained from reference TRBV11-1 and TRBJ2-1, is as follows: EAEVAQSPRYKITEKSQAVAFWCDPISGHATLYWYRQILGQGPELLVQFQDESVVDDSQLPKDRFSAERLKGVDSTLKIQPAELGDSAMYLCASSFGAGGNNEQFFGPGTRLTVL.

This clone came up a few times. The rearrangement joins TRBV27 to TRBJ2-1, with a possible D match to TRBD1 (5 bases). The CDR3 extends over 13 amino acids. The ends were cut back, 6 bases at V and 9 bases at J, with 15 bases in the middle. The germline CDR1 and CDR2 sequences are MNHEY and SMNVEV (reference sequence). The CDR3 sequence: CASSSTVAGEQFF. The DNA of the CDR3 is TGTGCCAGCAGCTCGACAGTGGCCGGTGAGCAGTTCTTC.